The rows below give T cell receptor beta chains drawn from one sample of a study of blood T cells in healthy people across ages. TCRdb called the 5' RACE reads again in MiXCR, with one record for every CDR3 protein. The sample shows about 1.4 million distinct CDR3 sequences, 59% of them seen only once. Sequencing was carried out using blood. The origin of the receptors is a man between 18 and 29 years old in good health. Both conserved end residues are part of each CDR3. The order of the fields is CDR3 protein, CDR3 DNA, V gene, CDR3 length, J gene, clone size, D gene. A D gene is named only where the DNA matches it firmly. The listing skips clone size in some rows; elsewhere it reads once, few, many or a size class.

CAGRDRSEANYGYTF	TGTGCCGGGCGGGACAGGTCTGAAGCTAACTATGGCTACACCTTC	TRBV7-9	15	TRBJ1-2	few	TRBD1
CSGEGQGTREQYF	TGCAGCGGTGAGGGTCAGGGAACTCGGGAGCAGTACTTC	TRBV29-1	13	TRBJ2-5	NA	NA
CSARGPGTGHNEKLFF	TGCAGTGCTAGAGGCCCCGGGACAGGCCATAATGAAAAACTGTTTTTT	TRBV20-1	16	TRBJ1-4	once	TRBD1
CASSFGQSDGYTF	TGTGCCAGCAGTTTTGGGCAGAGCGATGGCTACACCTTC	TRBV12-3/TRBV12-4	13	TRBJ1-2	once	NA
CASSSDPGSETQYF	TGTGCCAGCAGCTCAGACCCAGGTTCCGAGACCCAGTACTTC	TRBV7-6	14	TRBJ2-5	NA	NA
CASSPREQRLYEQYF	TGTGCCAGCAGCCCACGAGAACAGCGACTCTACGAGCAGTACTTC	TRBV7-8	15	TRBJ2-7	few	NA
CASSQNSSPLYEQYF	TGCGCCAGCAGCCAAAACAGTTCTCCCCTCTACGAGCAGTACTTC	TRBV4-1	15	TRBJ2-7	NA	NA
CASSSDRSTYEQYF	TGTGCCAGCAGCTCTGACAGGTCCACCTACGAGCAGTACTTC	TRBV12-3/TRBV12-4	14	TRBJ2-7	once	NA
CASRRSGHTYEQYF	TGTGCCAGCCGGAGATCCGGACACACCTACGAGCAGTACTTC	TRBV12-3/TRBV12-4	14	TRBJ2-7	NA	NA
CASSYSDRGKNIQYF	TGTGCCAGCAGTTACAGCGACAGGGGGAAAAACATTCAGTACTTC	TRBV6-5	15	TRBJ2-4	NA	TRBD1
CSAQNHMRDRGRLTNEKLFF	TGCAGTGCTCAAAACCATATGCGGGACAGGGGGCGCCTAACTAATGAAAAACTGTTTTTT	TRBV20-1	20	TRBJ1-4	NA	TRBD1
CASSLDHGGGDTGELFF	TGTGCCAGCAGCTTAGATCACGGGGGAGGTGACACCGGGGAGCTGTTTTTT	TRBV11-2	17	TRBJ2-2	NA	NA
CASSYSRQGAFSEQFF	TGTGCCAGCAGTTACTCGCGTCAGGGGGCCTTTAGTGAGCAGTTCTTC	TRBV6-5	16	TRBJ2-1	NA	TRBD1
CSARAEEGYGYTF	TGCAGTGCTAGAGCGGAGGAGGGCTATGGCTACACCTTC	TRBV20-1	13	TRBJ1-2	few	NA
CASSPGVGGPHYGYTF	TGTGCCAGCAGCCCTGGAGTTGGGGGCCCTCACTATGGCTACACCTTC	TRBV11-2	16	TRBJ1-2	NA	NA
CASSLGQRDEQYF	TGTGCCAGCAGCCTGGGACAGCGCGACGAGCAGTACTTC	TRBV12-3/TRBV12-4	13	TRBJ2-7	NA	TRBD1
CASGIQGGGYGYTF	TGTGCCAGCGGAATACAGGGAGGGGGCTATGGCTACACCTTC	TRBV6-5	14	TRBJ1-2	NA	NA
CVISESRDVGFQFF	TGTGTCATCAGTGAGTCCCGGGACGTAGGGTTTCAGTTCTTC	TRBV10-3	14	TRBJ2-1	NA	NA
CASSAGGGSVETQYF	TGTGCCAGCTCAGCGGGAGGAGGATCGGTGGAGACCCAGTACTTC	TRBV18	15	TRBJ2-5	few	TRBD2
CASSEESPTGLLGSEQYF	TGTGCCAGCAGTGAAGAAAGCCCCACAGGCCTGTTGGGTTCCGAGCAGTACTTC	TRBV25-1	18	TRBJ2-7	NA	NA
CASSYSQGQNNSPLHF	TGTGCCAGCAGTTACTCCCAGGGACAGAACAATTCACCCCTCCACTTT	TRBV6-5	16	TRBJ1-6	NA	TRBD1
CSAEGAKNIQYF	TGCAGTGCCGAGGGAGCCAAAAACATTCAGTACTTC	TRBV20-1	12	TRBJ2-4	NA	NA
CASSPLGQGSSYEQYF	TGTGCCAGCAGTCCCCTTGGACAGGGGAGCTCCTACGAGCAGTACTTC	TRBV27	16	TRBJ2-7	NA	TRBD1
CASSATQETQYF	TGTGCCAGCAGCGCAACACAAGAGACCCAGTACTTC	TRBV9	12	TRBJ2-5	few	NA
CASSQERGAKNSPLHF	TGCGCCAGCAGCCAAGAAAGAGGGGCTAAGAATTCACCCCTCCACTTT	TRBV4-3	16	TRBJ1-6	NA	NA
CSVKADTQYF	TGCAGCGTTAAGGCTGATACGCAGTATTTT	TRBV29-1	10	TRBJ2-3	NA	NA
CSALAGVKKQYF	TGCAGTGCTCTAGCGGGAGTGAAAAAGCAGTACTTC	TRBV20-1	12	TRBJ2-7	NA	TRBD2
CASSPTVNTEAFF	TGTGCCAGCAGCCCGACAGTGAACACTGAAGCTTTCTTT	TRBV12-3/TRBV12-4	13	TRBJ1-1	many	NA
CASSQDQSDSRSYTF	TGCGCCAGCAGCCAAGACCAATCGGACAGTAGGAGCTACACCTTC	TRBV4-1	15	TRBJ1-2	NA	NA
CSAETDRGKDQPQHF	TGCAGTGCTGAGACGGACAGGGGTAAGGATCAGCCCCAGCATTTT	TRBV20-1	15	TRBJ1-5	few	TRBD1
CATSGASVHNEQFF	TGTGCCACCAGTGGGGCCAGCGTACACAATGAGCAGTTCTTC	TRBV24-1	14	TRBJ2-1	NA	NA
CASRNSPNTEAFF	TGTGCCAGCAGAAACAGCCCGAACACTGAAGCTTTCTTT	TRBV7-2	13	TRBJ1-1	NA	NA
CASSLVKGNYGYTF	TGTGCCAGCAGCTTAGTGAAGGGAAACTATGGCTACACCTTC	TRBV7-9	14	TRBJ1-2	few	NA
CASSYWREQFF	TGTGCCAGCAGTTACTGGAGGGAGCAGTTCTTC	TRBV6-2/TRBV6-3	11	TRBJ2-1	NA	NA
CASSPSGVAYNEQFF	TGTGCCAGCAGCCCAAGCGGGGTAGCCTACAATGAGCAGTTCTTC	TRBV9	15	TRBJ2-1	NA	TRBD2
CASSLVDDRETQYF	TGTGCCAGCAGTTTAGTGGACGACCGAGAGACCCAGTACTTC	TRBV27	14	TRBJ2-5	NA	NA
CASSEALRSGRIFSTDTQYF	TGTGCCAGCAGTGAAGCGCTTCGCAGCGGACGAATCTTTAGCACAGATACGCAGTATTTT	TRBV2	20	TRBJ2-3	NA	NA
CASSGPGGETQYF	TGCGCCAGCAGCGGGCCGGGAGGGGAGACCCAGTACTTC	TRBV5-1	13	TRBJ2-5	NA	TRBD2
CASSWDSRTEAFF	TGTGCCAGCAGCTGGGACAGCCGAACTGAAGCTTTCTTT	TRBV11-2	13	TRBJ1-1	NA	TRBD1
CASSHGVPGELFF	TGTGCCAGCAGCCACGGGGTGCCCGGGGAGCTGTTTTTT	TRBV12-3/TRBV12-4	13	TRBJ2-2	few	NA
CSARTTGTAYGYTF	TGCAGTGCTAGAACCACCGGAACAGCCTATGGCTACACCTTC	TRBV20-1	14	TRBJ1-2	NA	NA
CASTLIETYLLGQYF	TGTGCCAGCACCCTGATAGAGACTTACTTACTGGGGCAGTACTTC	TRBV7-9	15	TRBJ2-7	NA	NA
CASSQESRAYEQYF	TGCGCCAGCAGCCAAGAGTCCAGGGCCTACGAGCAGTACTTC	TRBV4-3	14	TRBJ2-7	NA	NA
CASRPGLYTGELFF	TGTGCCAGCAGACCCGGACTGTACACCGGGGAGCTGTTTTTT	TRBV4-2	14	TRBJ2-2	NA	NA
CASRAGTPYEQYF	TGTGCCAGCAGAGCCGGGACACCCTACGAGCAGTACTTC	TRBV6-5	13	TRBJ2-7	NA	NA
CASKYSDGEQFF	TGTGCCAGCAAATATAGCGACGGGGAGCAGTTCTTC	TRBV27	12	TRBJ2-1	NA	NA
CSVEQTGLAGSYNEQFF	TGCAGCGTTGAACAAACCGGCCTAGCGGGATCCTATAATGAGCAGTTCTTC	TRBV29-1	17	TRBJ2-1	NA	TRBD2
CASSLDQRLNYEQYF	TGTGCCAGCAGCTTAGATCAGCGGCTTAACTACGAGCAGTACTTC	TRBV7-9	15	TRBJ2-7	NA	NA
CASSQVEGDSYNSPLHF	TGCGCCAGCAGCCAAGTGGAAGGGGACTCCTATAATTCACCCCTCCACTTT	TRBV4-3	17	TRBJ1-6	NA	NA
CASSQDENQPQHF	TGTGCCAGCAGCCAGGATGAAAATCAGCCCCAGCATTTT	TRBV4-2	13	TRBJ1-5	NA	NA
CASRRPGPLTDTQYF	TGTGCCAGCAGGCGACCCGGGCCCCTCACAGATACGCAGTATTTT	TRBV27	15	TRBJ2-3	NA	NA
CASSQETRSGANVLTF	TGCGCCAGCAGCCAAGAAACGAGGTCTGGGGCCAACGTCCTGACTTTC	TRBV4-1	16	TRBJ2-6	NA	NA
CASSLFGQGSNYEQYF	TGCGCCAGCAGCTTGTTCGGACAGGGGAGTAACTACGAGCAGTACTTC	TRBV5-1	16	TRBJ2-7	NA	TRBD1
CASSFRVGYNEQFF	TGTGCCAGCAGTTTTCGGGTTGGCTACAATGAGCAGTTCTTC	TRBV27	14	TRBJ2-1	few	NA
CASSPRGNGNQPQHF	TGTGCCAGCAGCCCGCGAGGGAATGGCAATCAGCCCCAGCATTTT	TRBV3-1	15	TRBJ1-5	NA	NA